This entry is about one T cell receptor beta chain. The target antigen is unknown. These data are taken from a study of cytomegalovirus exposure and HLA in healthy donors. In the study overall: Genetic ancestry analysis placed about 76% of the 400 or so donors that were genotyped in the Caucasian-associated cluster. Findings of the study overall: When the data were analyzed later, several of the most significant clusters appeared to be linked to common viral pathogens.

Samples came from healthy bone marrow donors. Use of 60 Vbeta and 13 Jbeta primers characterized the PCR. The table came from immunoSEQ multiplex PCR; TCRdb's copy has only in-frame clones and leaves some out. The table records 120,000 to 150,000 clones, approximately 80% of them present only once. V was trimmed by 5 bases and J by 9 bases, leaving 11 bases between them. The CDR3 loop spans 12 amino acids. The germline CDR1 and CDR2 sequences are LNHDA and SQIVND (reference sequence). The sample comprised PBMCs. The TCR originated in a man aged 18-30 years in good health and CMV-seronegative. The chain combines TRBV19 with TRBJ2-1, with D perhaps matching TRBD2 (6 bases). In nucleotides, the CDR3 is TGTGCCAGTAGTGCTCGGGACTTTGAGCAGTTCTTC. Residues: CASSARDFEQFF.